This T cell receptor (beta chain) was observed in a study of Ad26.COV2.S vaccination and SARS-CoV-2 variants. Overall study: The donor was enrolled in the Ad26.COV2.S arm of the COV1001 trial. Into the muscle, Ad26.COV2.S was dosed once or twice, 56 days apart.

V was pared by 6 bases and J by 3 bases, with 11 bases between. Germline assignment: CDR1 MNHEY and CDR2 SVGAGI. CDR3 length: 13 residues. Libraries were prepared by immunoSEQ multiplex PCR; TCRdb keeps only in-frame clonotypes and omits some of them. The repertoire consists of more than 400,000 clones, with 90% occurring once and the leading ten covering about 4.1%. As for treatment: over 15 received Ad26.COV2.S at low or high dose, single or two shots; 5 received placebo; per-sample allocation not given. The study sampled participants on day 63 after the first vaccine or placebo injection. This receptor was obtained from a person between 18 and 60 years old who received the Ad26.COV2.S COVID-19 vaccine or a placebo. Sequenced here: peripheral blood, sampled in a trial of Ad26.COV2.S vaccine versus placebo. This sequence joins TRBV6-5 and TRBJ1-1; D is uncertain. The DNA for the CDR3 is TGTGCCAGCAGCGCCGCCCCCTACACTGAAGCTTTCTTT. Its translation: CASSAAPYTEAFF.